The next 27 T cell receptor beta chains were all read from a single sample in a study of radiotherapy plus CTLA-4 blockade in lung cancer. Using immunoSEQ multiplex PCR, the repertoire was profiled, and TCRdb retains in-frame clones only, with some absent. Altogether roughly 50,000 clones are present, roughly 88% being singletons, with the ten largest covering around 7.6%. This specimen consisted of peripheral blood, obtained from a patient treated with radiotherapy plus ipilimumab. Receptor source: a human donor with non-small cell lung cancer whose response to radiotherapy plus ipilimumab could not be evaluated.

DNA of the CDR3: TGCGCCAGCAGCCCGCCAGGGTGGAACACTGAAGCTTTCTTT. As protein: CASSPPGWNTEAFF. This chain connects TRBV4-3 to TRBJ1-1, with a tentative D call TRBD1 (5 bases). Germline V gene lookup returns CDR1 LGHNA and CDR2 YSLEER. The CDR3 totals 14 residues. V shed 4 bases and J shed 1 base, with 10 bases lying between them.

The chain has TRBV19 and TRBJ1-5, with a possible D match to TRBD1 (5 bases). Germline CDR1 reads LNHDA; CDR2 reads SQIVND (reference sequence). V gave up 6 bases and J gave up 12 bases, with 12 bases separating them. The CDR3 length is 11 residues. CDR3: CASSGGGGQHF. CDR3 nucleotide sequence: TGTGCCAGTAGCGGGGGGGGTGGCCAGCATTTT.

This chain connects TRBV11-2 to TRBJ2-1; D might be TRBD1 (5 bases). From germline, CDR1 is SGHAT and CDR2 FQNNGV. V was trimmed by 2 bases and J by 2 bases, leaving 10 bases between them. The CDR3 has 15 residues. Here the CDR3 DNA reads TGTGCCAGCAGCTTAAGCACAGGCCCCTACAATGAGCAGTTCTTC. Amino acids: CASSLSTGPYNEQFF.

The chain recombines TRBV5-4 with TRBJ2-2; 7 bases are shared with TRBD2. The CDR3 is made up of 15 amino acids. Unmatched junction bases numbered 0, after V lost 0 bases and J lost 1 base. CDR1 SGHNT and CDR2 YYREEE come from the germline V gene (reference sequence). CDR3 sequence (DNA): TGTGCCAGCAGCTTGGCTAGCGGGAACACCGGGGAGCTGTTTTTT. It is translated as CASSLASGNTGELFF.

In its sample, this clone was seen a few times. This chain uses TRBV4-1 with TRBJ2-7, with D possibly matching TRBD1 (5 bases). V gave up 4 bases and J gave up 3 bases, with 28 bases separating them. The CDR3 runs 19 residues. Germline CDR1 is MGHRA and CDR2 is YSYEKL. The CDR3 bases are TGCGCCAGCAGCCTAACCGCGGTCCTCCAGGGCCACTACTTCTACGAGCAGTACTTC. Amino acids: CASSLTAVLQGHYFYEQYF.

The chain carries TRBV4-1 and TRBJ2-7, with 10 bases fitting TRBD1. Per germline, CDR1 MGHRA and CDR2 YSYEKL. V gave up 1 base and J gave up 0 bases; unmatched junction bases: 3. The CDR3 is 16 amino acids. The CDR3 spells CASSQGGTGASYEQYF. DNA for the CDR3: TGCGCCAGCAGCCAAGGGGGGACAGGGGCCTCCTACGAGCAGTACTTC.

This chain connects TRBV6-1 to TRBJ2-7, with D maybe TRBD2 (7 bases). The CDR3 spans 14 residues. The germline V gene encodes CDR1 MNHNS and CDR2 SASEGT. The ends were cut back, 7 bases at V and 3 bases at J, with 16 bases in the middle. CDR3 sequence: CASIEGGGDYEQYF. CDR3 coding DNA: TGTGCCAGCATAGAAGGGGGGGGTGACTACGAGCAGTACTTC.

The V gene is TRBV18, the J gene TRBJ1-1; D not resolved. The CDR3 runs to 15 residues. Trimming shortened V by 3 bases and J by 4 bases, and 15 bases separated the two germline ends. Per germline, CDR1 KGHSH and CDR2 LQKENI. This CDR3 is CASSPSAGSITEAFF. CDR3 coding DNA: TGTGCCAGCTCACCCTCAGCTGGGAGTATCACTGAAGCTTTCTTT.

The rearrangement joins TRBV7-2 to TRBJ1-2; D is undetermined. CDR1 is SGHTA, CDR2 FQGNSA, per germline. The CDR3 consists of 15 residues. Between the trimmed V and J ends, which lost 5 bases and 4 bases, there was a span of 17 bases. In nucleotides, the CDR3 is TGTGCCAGCAGCCCAAGAACCGCTATTCGCTATGGCTACACCTTC. Translated, it gives CASSPRTAIRYGYTF. Full variable domain (missing parts from reference TRBV7-2 and TRBJ1-2): GAGVSQSPSNKVTEKGKDVELRCDPISGHTALYWYRQSLGQGLEFLIYFQGNSAPDKSGLPSDRFSAERTGGSVSTLTIQRTQQEDSAVYLCASSPRTAIRYGYTFGSGTRLTVV.

CDR3 loop: CASRSGPNSGNTIYF. The CDR3 bases are TGTGCCAGCAGATCAGGGCCGAACTCTGGAAACACCATATATTTT. The rearrangement uses TRBV2 and TRBJ1-3, with D possibly TRBD1 on 5 matching bases. The length of the CDR3 is 15 residues. Looked up from germline, CDR1 is SNHLY and CDR2 is FYNNEI. V was pared by 6 bases and J by 0 bases, with 12 bases between.

This rearrangement joins TRBV11-2 to TRBJ1-4, with 10 bases matching TRBD1. This CDR3 contains 14 residues. Germline loops: CDR1 SGHAT, CDR2 FQNNGV. V shed 5 bases, J shed 5 bases, and the junction held 2 bases outside the gene matches. The CDR3 here is CASSRDRGNEKLFF. The CDR3 region has the DNA TGTGCCAGCAGCCGGGACAGGGGCAATGAAAAACTGTTTTTT.

The count of this clone is one. This chain joins TRBV7-2 and TRBJ2-3; D gene unclear. This CDR3 region has 15 residues. Germline V gives CDR1 SGHTA, CDR2 FQGNSA. Trimming removed 3 bases from V and 3 bases from J, with 13 bases in between. The CDR3 region has the DNA TGTGCCAGCAGCTTTAGGTCATGGAGAACAGATACGCAGTATTTT. Translation gives CASSFRSWRTDTQYF.

The rearrangement links TRBV21-1 to TRBJ1-6. TRBV21-1 is designated a pseudogene. This CDR3 has 12 residues. In DNA form, the CDR3 reads TGTGCCAGCAGCAAAGGAGCGCCACCCCTCCACTTT. Translation: CASSKGAPPLHF.

The genes are TRBV19 and TRBJ2-1; 8 bases align to TRBD1. The V gene end was trimmed by 5 bases and the J gene end by 0 bases; junction bases not matched to a gene: 12. The germline V gene has CDR1 LNHDA and CDR2 SQIVND (reference sequence). The CDR3 loop spans 18 amino acids. CDR3 nucleotides: TGTGCCAGTAGTCCGTCCCGGGACAGGTTTCCCTCCTACAATGAGCAGTTCTTC. As protein: CASSPSRDRFPSYNEQFF.

The chain recombines TRBV5-4 with TRBJ2-5; maybe TRBD1 (5 bases). Per the germline V gene, CDR1 is SGHNT and CDR2 is YYREEE (reference sequence). CDR3 size: 15 residues. The V end lost 4 bases, the J end lost 2 bases, and 15 bases lay between the germline ends. CDR3 bases: TGTGCCAGCAGCCCCCGGCAGGGTCGACAAGAGACCCAGTACTTC. This encodes CASSPRQGRQETQYF.

The chain carries TRBV7-2 and TRBJ1-2, with D maybe TRBD1 (6 bases). CDR1 is SGHTA and CDR2 is FQGNSA in the germline V gene. V was shortened by 4 bases and J by 2 bases, with 8 bases between the two germline ends. CDR3 length: 13 amino acids. CDR3 coding DNA: TGTGCCAGCAGCTCCGGACAGAACTATGGCTACACCTTC. Translating it yields CASSSGQNYGYTF.

Only a few counts were recorded for this clone. This chain connects TRBV6-6 to TRBJ1-1; TRBD1 is a possible D gene (6 bases). Germline V lookup: CDR1 MNHNY, CDR2 SVGAGI (reference sequence). Trimming left V 6 bases short and J 1 base short, with 12 bases between. CDR3 length: 14 residues. In DNA, the CDR3 is TGTGCCAGCAGCAAACTGACAGGGAACACTGAAGCTTTCTTT. It translates to CASSKLTGNTEAFF.

The genes are TRBV18 and TRBJ1-1; D gene uncertain. Germline-derived CDR1 and CDR2 are KGHSH and LQKENI. With 1 base removed from V and 5 bases from J, the gap between germline ends came to 8 bases. The length of the CDR3 is 13 residues. The CDR3 sequence is CASSPRRLTEAFF. The CDR3, as DNA: TGTGCCAGCTCACCACGGCGACTTACTGAAGCTTTCTTT.

This chain links TRBV11-2 with TRBJ2-5; no definite D call. Trimming left V 1 base short and J 9 bases short, with 12 bases between. The CDR3 contains 13 residues. CDR1 and CDR2 (germline): SGHAT, FQNNGV. The CDR3 is CASSLGPLEAQYF. In DNA, the CDR3 is TGTGCCAGCAGCTTAGGCCCTCTTGAGGCCCAGTACTTC. Supplemented by reference TRBV11-2 and TRBJ2-5, the full variable domain reads EAGVAQSPRYKIIEKRQSVAFWCNPISGHATLYWYQQILGQGPKLLIQFQNNGVVDDSQLPKDRFSAERLKGVDSTLKIQPAKLEDSAVYLCASSLGPLEAQYFGPGTRLLVL.

The rearrangement links TRBV28 to TRBJ2-1; 7 bases are a match to TRBD2. Germline-derived CDR1 and CDR2 are MDHEN and SYDVKM. Trimming cost V 1 base and J 2 bases; bases outside gene matches: 5. This CDR3 comprises 16 residues. The CDR3 DNA follows: TGTGCCAGCAGTTTATTTACGGGAGGCACCTACAATGAGCAGTTCTTC. Its translation is CASSLFTGGTYNEQFF.

V is TRBV4-1 and J is TRBJ1-5; D unresolved. The V and J ends lost 1 base and 3 bases respectively, with 10 bases between them. CDR3 length equals 15 residues. Germline V gene sequence: CDR1 MGHRA, CDR2 YSYEKL. The CDR3 DNA follows: TGCGCCAGCAGCCAAGGAGGAGGGAACAATCAGCCCCAGCATTTT. Protein: CASSQGGGNNQPQHF.

V is TRBV5-1 and J is TRBJ2-1, with 7 bases lining up with TRBD2. This CDR3 comprises 14 residues. The germline CDR1 and CDR2 sequences are SGHRS and YFSETQ. The J segment lost 5 bases and the V segment lost 0 bases, leaving 2 bases of the junction unmatched. Here the CDR3 reads CASSLGGSNNEQFF. The DNA of the CDR3 is TGCGCCAGCAGCTTGGGCGGGAGCAACAATGAGCAGTTCTTC.

V is TRBV6-6 and J is TRBJ1-2, with a possible D match to TRBD1 (5 bases). Trimming took off 8 bases at V and 8 bases at J, with 9 bases between the two ends. The CDR3 spans 10 residues. Per the germline V gene, CDR1 is MNHNY and CDR2 is SVGAGI (reference sequence). The CDR3 DNA reads as TGTGCCAGCGTGGGGGGGGGCTACACCTTC. Its translation: CASVGGGYTF.

Written as DNA, the CDR3 is TGTGCCAGCAGCTTATCAGGTGCCTACGAGCAGTACTTC. Translated, it gives CASSLSGAYEQYF. This chain joins TRBV7-9 and TRBJ2-7; D unclear. Per germline, CDR1 SEHNR and CDR2 FQNEAQ (reference sequence). The CDR3 has 13 residues. Trimming removed 2 bases at V and 2 bases at J, with 7 bases between.

The V call is TRBV7-6, the J call TRBJ2-2, with 8 bases matching TRBD2. The V segment lost 7 bases and the J segment 5 bases; nucleotides outside the gene matches: 6. Germline CDR1 SGHVS, CDR2 FNYEAQ. The CDR3 contains 14 residues. The CDR3 region has the DNA TGTGCCAGCAACCTGGGCGGGAGGACCGGGGAGCTGTTTTTT. Amino acids: CASNLGGRTGELFF.

V is TRBV6-5 and J is TRBJ2-1, with 8 positions matching TRBD1. V shed 2 bases, J shed 10 bases, and the junction held 4 bases outside the gene matches. Germline CDR1 is MNHEY and CDR2 is SVGAGI. The CDR3 is 13 residues long. CDR3 in amino acids: CASSYGQGLEQFF. CDR3 DNA sequence: TGTGCCAGCAGTTACGGACAGGGACTCGAGCAGTTCTTC.

The chain uses TRBV7-2 and TRBJ2-5; perhaps TRBD2 as D (6 bases). Trimming took off 1 base at V and 2 bases at J, with 11 bases between the two ends. Germline-derived CDR1 and CDR2 are SGHTA and FQGNSA. This CDR3 has 15 residues. CDR3 DNA: TGTGCCAGCAGCTTAGGGGGACTTGTGCAAGAGACCCAGTACTTC. Encoded protein: CASSLGGLVQETQYF.